The sequence of this TCR beta chain was determined in a study of blood T cell repertoires in COVID-19. Across the whole study: COVID-19 samples from acute and convalescent phases originated in the United States, Italy and Spain. T cells, B-cell-depleted T cells, or PBMCs supplied cDNA or gDNA.

Authors' data handling: Scientists estimated how many nucleated cells there were by amplifying reference gene primers. Libraries were prepared by immunoSEQ multiplex PCR; TCRdb keeps only in-frame clonotypes and omits some of them. The DNA gave D and trimming, while V, J and clone size come from that table. The sample shows 95,000 to 150,000 clones, over 65% of them seen only once. CDR1 is SGHNT, CDR2 YYREEE, per germline (reference sequence). V shed 4 bases and J shed 0 bases, with 20 bases lying between them. The CDR3 is 19 amino acids. Input material: peripheral blood. The clonotype comes from a woman aged 65 to 85 with acute or convalescent COVID-19. This chain connects TRBV5-4 to TRBJ2-6; D possibly corresponds to TRBD1 (5 bases). The CDR3, as DNA: TGTGCCAGCAGCCCAGGAAGAGGATGGGGCGGCTCTGGGGCCAACGTCCTGACTTTC. It specifies CASSPGRGWGGSGANVLTF.